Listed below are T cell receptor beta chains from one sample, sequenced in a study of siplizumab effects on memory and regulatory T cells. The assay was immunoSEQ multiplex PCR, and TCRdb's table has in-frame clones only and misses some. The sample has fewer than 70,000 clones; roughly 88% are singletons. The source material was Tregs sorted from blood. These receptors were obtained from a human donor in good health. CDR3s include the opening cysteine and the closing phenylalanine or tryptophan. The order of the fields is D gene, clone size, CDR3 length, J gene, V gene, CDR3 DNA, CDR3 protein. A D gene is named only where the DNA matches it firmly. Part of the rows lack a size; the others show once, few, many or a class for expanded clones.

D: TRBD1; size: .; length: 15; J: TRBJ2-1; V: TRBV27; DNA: TGTGCCAGCAGTTTTGTACAGGGGGTTAATAGTGAGCAGTTCTTC; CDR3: CASSFVQGVNSEQFF
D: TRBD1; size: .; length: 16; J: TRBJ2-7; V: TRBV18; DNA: TGTGCCAGCAACGGACAGGGGGGGATGCTCTCCTACGAGCAGTACTTC; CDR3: CASNGQGGMLSYEQYF
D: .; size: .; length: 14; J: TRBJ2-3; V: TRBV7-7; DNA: TGTGCTAGCAGCTTAGATGGCGGTCTGGGGACGCAGTATTTT; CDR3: CASSLDGGLGTQYF
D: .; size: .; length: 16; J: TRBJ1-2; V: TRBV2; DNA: TGTGCCAGCAGTGAAAGAGGGCAGGCCCGATCCCGTGGCTACACCTTC; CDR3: CASSERGQARSRGYTF
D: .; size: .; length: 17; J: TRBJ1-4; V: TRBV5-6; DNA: TGTGCCAGCAGCTTGTTCGGAGTGCCCGGGGCTAATGAAAAACTGTTTTTT; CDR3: CASSLFGVPGANEKLFF
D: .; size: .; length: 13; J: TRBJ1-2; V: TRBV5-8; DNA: TGTGCCAGCAGCTTGGGTATCAGAGCCGGCTACACCTTC; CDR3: CASSLGIRAGYTF
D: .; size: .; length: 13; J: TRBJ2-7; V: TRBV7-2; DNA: TGTGCCAGCAGCTCGGACCGCTCCTACGAGCAGTACTTC; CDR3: CASSSDRSYEQYF
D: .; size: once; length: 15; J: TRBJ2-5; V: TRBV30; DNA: TGTGCCTGGAGTGTACCGGGGACAATTGGGGGGACCCAGTACTTC; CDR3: CAWSVPGTIGGTQYF
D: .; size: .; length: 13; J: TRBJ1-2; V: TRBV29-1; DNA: TGCAGCGTTGACTCAGGCCGAGGCTATGGCTACACCTTC; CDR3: CSVDSGRGYGYTF
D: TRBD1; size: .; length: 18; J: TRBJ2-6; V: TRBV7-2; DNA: TGTGCCAGCAGATCGCCGGGACAGGGGTTCTCTGGGGCCAACGTCCTGACTTTC; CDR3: CASRSPGQGFSGANVLTF
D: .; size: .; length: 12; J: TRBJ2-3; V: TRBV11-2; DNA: TGTGCCAGCAGCTTAGTTTCAGATACGCAGTATTTT; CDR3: CASSLVSDTQYF
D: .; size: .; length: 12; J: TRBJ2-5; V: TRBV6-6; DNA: TGTGCCAGCAGTTACCAGGGGGGGACCCAGTACTTC; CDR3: CASSYQGGTQYF
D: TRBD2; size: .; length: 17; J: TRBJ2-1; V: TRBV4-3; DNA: TGCGCCAGCAGCCAAGTTTTGGGGCTAGCGGGAGAAAATGAGCAGTTCTTC; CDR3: CASSQVLGLAGENEQFF
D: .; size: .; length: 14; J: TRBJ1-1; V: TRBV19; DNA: TGTGCCAGTAGTATAGTCGGAGGGGGAGGTGAAGCTTTCTTT; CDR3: CASSIVGGGGEAFF
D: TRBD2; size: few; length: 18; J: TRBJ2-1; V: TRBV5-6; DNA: TGTGCCAGCAGTCAGGGACTAGCGGGAGGGGGATCCTACAATGAGCAGTTCTTC; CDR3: CASSQGLAGGGSYNEQFF
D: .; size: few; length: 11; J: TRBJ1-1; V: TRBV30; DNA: TGTGCCTGGAGGTGGGGCAGGAGAGCTTTCTTT; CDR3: CAWRWGRRAFF
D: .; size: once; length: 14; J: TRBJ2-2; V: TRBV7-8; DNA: TGTGCCAGCAGCACGGGGTTGAACACCGGGGAGCTGTTTTTT; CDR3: CASSTGLNTGELFF
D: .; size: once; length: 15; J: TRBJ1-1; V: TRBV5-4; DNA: TGTGCCAGCAGCTCTTCCCGGGGCCTGAACACTGAAGCTTTCTTT; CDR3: CASSSSRGLNTEAFF
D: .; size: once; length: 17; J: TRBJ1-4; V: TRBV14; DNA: TGTGCCAGCAGCCAGGGGATACAAGTAACGTCTGATGAAAAACTGTTTTTT; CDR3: CASSQGIQVTSDEKLFF
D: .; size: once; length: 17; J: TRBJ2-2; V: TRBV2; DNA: TGTGCCAGCAATCGAAGGGGGGGTCTAGCAGCAACCGGGGAGCTGTTTTTT; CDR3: CASNRRGGLAATGELFF
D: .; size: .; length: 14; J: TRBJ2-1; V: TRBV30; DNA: TGTGCCGGAGGACCAGAGGGCGAGAACAATGAGCAGTTCTTC; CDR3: CAGGPEGENNEQFF
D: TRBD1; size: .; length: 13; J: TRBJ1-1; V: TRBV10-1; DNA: TGCGCCAGCACCGACAGGGCAACGACTGAAGCTTTCTTT; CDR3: CASTDRATTEAFF
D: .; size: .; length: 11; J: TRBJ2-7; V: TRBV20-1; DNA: TGCAGTGCTAGCTATGGGCACGAGCAGTACTTC; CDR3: CSASYGHEQYF
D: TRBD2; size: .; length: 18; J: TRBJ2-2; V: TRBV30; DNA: TGTGCCTGGAGAACGTTAGAATGGGGAGGGATGACCACCGGGGAGCTGTTTTTT; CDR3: CAWRTLEWGGMTTGELFF
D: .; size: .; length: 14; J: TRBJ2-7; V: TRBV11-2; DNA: TGTGCCAGCACCCCAGAGCTAGCAGGCTACGAGCAGTACTTC; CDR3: CASTPELAGYEQYF
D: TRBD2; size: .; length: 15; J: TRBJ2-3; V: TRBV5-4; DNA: TGTGCCAGCAGCCTGGAACTAGCGGGAGTCGGTACGCAGTATTTT; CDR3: CASSLELAGVGTQYF
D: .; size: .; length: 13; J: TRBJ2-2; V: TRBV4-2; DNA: TGTGCCAGCAGCCAAGAGTTGGGTGGGGAGCTGTTTTTT; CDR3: CASSQELGGELFF
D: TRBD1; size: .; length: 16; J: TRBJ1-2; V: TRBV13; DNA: TGTGCCAGCAGCTTAGCCGGGACAGGGATGGGCTATGGCTACACCTTC; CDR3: CASSLAGTGMGYGYTF
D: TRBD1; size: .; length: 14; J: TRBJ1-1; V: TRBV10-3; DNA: TGTGCCATCACCCTTGACAGGGGGGCAGGTGAAGCTTTCTTT; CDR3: CAITLDRGAGEAFF